The sequence of this TCR beta chain was determined in a study of T cells in Graves' hyperthyroidism and ophthalmopathy. Exclusion of patients followed from uncontrolled infection, other autoimmune disease, pregnancy or lactation. Amplified TCR beta CDR3 regions derived from RNA transcripts. Carried out on the TCR CDR3, a first-round RT-PCR used the HTBI primer set. TCRdb re-analysed the multiplex PCR reads in MiXCR, keeping a single row per CDR3 protein. This table has 550,000 to 600,000 distinct CDR3 sequences, roughly 50% appearing once. The source is an adult woman with Graves' disease, either hyperthyroidism or ophthalmopathy (not recorded which). Material for sequencing was peripheral blood or thyroid tissue (not recorded which).

As DNA, the CDR3 is TGTGCCAGCGGGACAGTAGTCCAAGAGACCCAGTACTTC. It is translated as CASGTVVQETQYF. The gene calls are TRBV7-2 and TRBJ2-5, with 7 nucleotides matching TRBD1. V dropped 8 bases and J dropped 1; count of bases not matched to a gene: 4. The CDR3 has 13 amino acids. Germline CDR1 is SGHTA and CDR2 is FQGNSA.